Sequencing of this TCR beta chain was carried out in a study of T cell responses to AZD1222 COVID-19 vaccine. Sequenced by immunoSEQ multiplex PCR; TCRdb stores in-frame clones only, minus some. Of about 93,000 clones listed, approximately 89% are singletons. Germline V lookup: CDR1 SGHNT, CDR2 YYREEE (reference sequence). The CDR3 covers 16 residues. J gave up 4 bases and V 1 base, and 8 bases lay outside the gene matches. This sample comprised peripheral blood, obtained on day 0 of AZD1222 vaccination. The V and J genes are TRBV5-4 and TRBJ2-5, with 9 bases that match TRBD2. This TCR was sampled from an adult in good health. Here the CDR3 reads CASSLRVAGEGETQYF. The CDR3 nucleotides read TGTGCCAGCAGCTTGAGGGTAGCGGGAGAGGGAGAGACCCAGTACTTC.